Listed below are T cell receptor beta chains from one sample, sequenced in a study of T cells in Graves' hyperthyroidism and ophthalmopathy. TCRdb independently ran MiXCR on the multiplex PCR reads; one entry per CDR3 protein. This sample has 450,000 to 700,000 distinct CDR3 sequences, with 35% to 55% found just once. Sequencing used peripheral blood or thyroid tissue (not recorded which). These receptors were collected from a woman in her late teens or twenties with Graves' hyperthyroidism. The CDR3 runs from the conserved cysteine through the conserved F or W. A D gene is named only where the DNA matches it firmly. Only some rows state a clone size, as once, few, many or a class for expanded clones.

J: TRBJ2-6
D: TRBD2
V: TRBV19
size: -
DNA: TGTGCCACCGGGACTAGCGGGAGGGAGGCTGGGGCCAACGTCCTGACTTTC
CDR3: CATGTSGREAGANVLTF

J: TRBJ2-7
D: -
V: TRBV20-1
size: -
DNA: TGCAGTGCTAGAGTCCTGGACAGCTCCTACGAGCAGTACTTC
CDR3: CSARVLDSSYEQYF

J: TRBJ1-2
D: TRBD1
V: TRBV5-4
size: -
DNA: TGTGCCAGCAGGTTTACAGGGGGCCCGTATGGCTACACCTTC
CDR3: CASRFTGGPYGYTF

J: TRBJ1-5
D: -
V: TRBV12-5
size: -
DNA: TGTGCTAGTGGTTTGATTCAGCCCCAGCATTTT
CDR3: CASGLIQPQHF

J: TRBJ1-2
D: TRBD1
V: TRBV19
size: -
DNA: TGTGCCAGTTACCTCCGGACAGGGGGCCAGGCTGGCTACACCTTC
CDR3: CASYLRTGGQAGYTF

J: TRBJ1-2
D: TRBD1
V: TRBV15
size: -
DNA: TGTGCCACCAGCAGAGATCAGGGGGGCAACTATGGCTACACCTTC
CDR3: CATSRDQGGNYGYTF

J: TRBJ2-7
D: -
V: TRBV9
size: many
DNA: TGTGCCAGCAGCCCCCGGGGGGCTAGCGGCACCTACGAGCAGTACTTC
CDR3: CASSPRGASGTYEQYF

J: TRBJ2-1
D: -
V: TRBV29-1
size: -
DNA: TGCAGCGTAGGGAGCAACAATGAGCAGTTCTTC
CDR3: CSVGSNNEQFF

J: TRBJ2-1
D: -
V: TRBV7-8
size: -
DNA: TGTGCCAGCAGCTTAGTGATAGCTGGTGAGCGGTTCTTC
CDR3: CASSLVIAGERFF

J: TRBJ2-7
D: -
V: TRBV6-5
size: many
DNA: TGTGCCAGCAGTCAACCCGGGCGAAGCTCCTACGAGCAGTACTTC
CDR3: CASSQPGRSSYEQYF

J: TRBJ2-5
D: TRBD2
V: TRBV20-1
size: -
DNA: TGCAGTGCAGGACAGGGGACTAGCGGGAGGGCCCTAGAGACCCAGTACTTC
CDR3: CSAGQGTSGRALETQYF

J: TRBJ1-3
D: -
V: TRBV20-1
size: -
DNA: TGCAGTGCTAGGACAGGAGCTGGAAACACCATATATTTT
CDR3: CSARTGAGNTIYF

J: TRBJ2-7
D: -
V: TRBV2
size: few
DNA: TGTGCCAGCACGGGACTCTCCTACGGGCAGTACTTC
CDR3: CASTGLSYGQYF

J: TRBJ2-7
D: -
V: TRBV6-2/TRBV6-3
size: few
DNA: TGTGCCAGCAGGTACCTCCGGGACGTAAGCTACGAGCAGTACTTC
CDR3: CASRYLRDVSYEQYF

J: TRBJ2-6
D: -
V: TRBV19
size: -
DNA: TGTGCCAGTAGTACTCAAAGGAGCTCTGGGGCCAACGTCCTGACTTTC
CDR3: CASSTQRSSGANVLTF

J: TRBJ1-4
D: -
V: TRBV19
size: many
DNA: TGTGCCAGTAGTCCCTCCAGGGTTAATGAAAAACTGTTTTTT
CDR3: CASSPSRVNEKLFF

J: TRBJ1-1
D: -
V: TRBV20-1
size: many
DNA: TGCAGTGCTGCGGACAGAAAGAACACTGAAGCTTTCTTT
CDR3: CSAADRKNTEAFF

J: TRBJ2-2
D: TRBD2
V: TRBV7-6
size: -
DNA: TGTGCCAGCAGACCCGGGACTAGCGGGGGAACCGGGGAGCTGTTTTTT
CDR3: CASRPGTSGGTGELFF

J: TRBJ1-5
D: TRBD1
V: TRBV18
size: -
DNA: TGTGCCAGCTCATCGGGACAGGGGATCAATCAGCCCCAGCATTTT
CDR3: CASSSGQGINQPQHF

J: TRBJ2-6
D: TRBD2
V: TRBV29-1
size: -
DNA: TGCAGCGTTGATGTAGCGGGAGCCAACGTCCTGACTTTC
CDR3: CSVDVAGANVLTF

J: TRBJ2-7
D: -
V: TRBV24-1
size: -
DNA: TGTGCCACCAGTGATTCCAGGATGTCCTACGAGCAGTACTTC
CDR3: CATSDSRMSYEQYF

J: TRBJ1-2
D: TRBD1
V: TRBV2
size: -
DNA: TGTGCCAGCAGTGAATATAGACAGGGGGCGGACTATGGCTACACCTTC
CDR3: CASSEYRQGADYGYTF

J: TRBJ2-5
D: -
V: TRBV7-8
size: -
DNA: TGTGCCAGCAGCCTATTGGGCCGGGGGACCCAGTACTTC
CDR3: CASSLLGRGTQYF

J: TRBJ2-5
D: TRBD2
V: TRBV9
size: -
DNA: TGTGCCAGCAGCGTAGGAGGCGGACTAGCGGGAGGAGAGACCCAGTACTTC
CDR3: CASSVGGGLAGGETQYF

J: TRBJ2-1
D: -
V: TRBV19
size: -
DNA: TGTGCCAGTAGTATCAAGGTATATTCCCGCAATGAGCAGTTCTTC
CDR3: CASSIKVYSRNEQFF

J: TRBJ2-7
D: TRBD2
V: TRBV15
size: few
DNA: TGTGCCACCGCTAGCGGCTACGAGCAGTACTTC
CDR3: CATASGYEQYF

J: TRBJ2-7
D: -
V: TRBV7-9
size: -
DNA: TGTGCCAGCAGCTTGAGTTATAGTCTTAACGAGCAGTACTTC
CDR3: CASSLSYSLNEQYF

J: TRBJ2-7
D: -
V: TRBV20-1
size: -
DNA: TGCAGTGCTAGAGATAGGGGGAAGTACGAGCAGTACTTC
CDR3: CSARDRGKYEQYF

J: TRBJ1-2
D: -
V: TRBV5-1
size: many
DNA: TGCGCCAGCAGCTTGCACAGACTGTATGGCTACACCTTC
CDR3: CASSLHRLYGYTF

J: TRBJ2-2
D: -
V: TRBV24-1
size: few
DNA: TGTGCCACCACCACCGGGGTTGGGCAGAACACCGGGGAGCTGTTTTTT
CDR3: CATTTGVGQNTGELFF

J: TRBJ2-1
D: TRBD2
V: TRBV20-1
size: -
DNA: TGCAGTGCTAGAGATTTGGGACTAGTTTACGATGAGCAGTTCTTC
CDR3: CSARDLGLVYDEQFF

J: TRBJ2-7
D: -
V: TRBV20-1
size: once
DNA: TGCAGTGCTAGAGCGTTTACCTCCTACAATGAGCAGTACTTC
CDR3: CSARAFTSYNEQYF

J: TRBJ2-2
D: -
V: TRBV20-1
size: -
DNA: TGCAGCGCGACTTTGGATTACACCGGGGAGCTGTTTTTT
CDR3: CSATLDYTGELFF

J: TRBJ2-7
D: TRBD1
V: TRBV30
size: -
DNA: TGTGCCTGGAGTGTTTGGACAGGGAACTACGAGCAGTACTTC
CDR3: CAWSVWTGNYEQYF

J: TRBJ1-1
D: -
V: TRBV20-1
size: many
DNA: TGCAGTGCGAGTCCCGGGGACGAAGCTTTCTTT
CDR3: CSASPGDEAFF

J: TRBJ1-1
D: TRBD1
V: TRBV29-1
size: -
DNA: TGCAGCGCTAGACAGGGGGCTTGGACTGAAGCTTTCTTT
CDR3: CSARQGAWTEAFF

J: TRBJ2-5
D: TRBD2
V: TRBV24-1
size: -
DNA: TGTGCCACCAGTGCTAGAACTAGCGGGGGGGGCGGGACCCAGTACTTC
CDR3: CATSARTSGGGGTQYF

J: TRBJ2-7
D: TRBD1
V: TRBV28
size: many
DNA: TGTGCCAGCAGTTCTGACAGGGAACGGGTGAGGGAGCAGTACTTC
CDR3: CASSSDRERVREQYF

J: TRBJ2-7
D: -
V: TRBV11-2
size: few
DNA: TGTGCCAGCAGCTTTCTAGGGGCCATCGAGCAGTACTTC
CDR3: CASSFLGAIEQYF

J: TRBJ2-5
D: TRBD1
V: TRBV9
size: many
DNA: TGTGCCAGCAGCGACTACGGGACAGGGGGCGGGGAGACCCAGTACTTC
CDR3: CASSDYGTGGGETQYF

J: TRBJ2-5
D: -
V: TRBV6-5
size: -
DNA: TGTGCCAGCAGTTACCTGGGGAACAGGGGGGGGGGGGAGACCCAGTACTTC
CDR3: CASSYLGNRGGGETQYF

J: TRBJ1-2
D: TRBD1
V: TRBV15
size: once
DNA: TGTGCCACCCGGGGACAGGGGGCGCGTGGCTACACCTTC
CDR3: CATRGQGARGYTF

J: TRBJ2-7
D: -
V: TRBV4-1
size: many
DNA: TGCGCCAGCAGCCAAGAGGGGGTGGGTCGCCGGGCATCCTACGAGCAGTACTTC
CDR3: CASSQEGVGRRASYEQYF

J: TRBJ1-5
D: TRBD1
V: TRBV20-1
size: many
DNA: TGCAGTGCTAGCGTAGGGACAGGGAATAGCAATCAGCCCCAGCATTTT
CDR3: CSASVGTGNSNQPQHF

J: TRBJ1-6
D: -
V: TRBV7-2
size: once
DNA: TGTGCCAGCAGCCTCTGGGCACAGGTGGGTTCACCCCTCCACTTT
CDR3: CASSLWAQVGSPLHF

J: TRBJ2-7
D: -
V: TRBV20-1
size: many
DNA: TGCAGTGCTAGAGATCATTGGAGAGAGCAGTACTTC
CDR3: CSARDHWREQYF

J: TRBJ1-2
D: -
V: TRBV4-2
size: -
DNA: TGTGCCAGCAGCCAAATCGGGACCGAGAGGGACACCTACACCTTC
CDR3: CASSQIGTERDTYTF

J: TRBJ2-7
D: -
V: TRBV2
size: few
DNA: TGTGCCAGCAGTGTTCTTGTCGCCAGGGTGAATAACGAGCAGTACTTC
CDR3: CASSVLVARVNNEQYF

J: TRBJ2-5
D: -
V: TRBV12-3/TRBV12-4
size: -
DNA: TGTGCCAGCAGTGGACAGATCCGAGAGACCCAGTACTTC
CDR3: CASSGQIRETQYF

J: TRBJ1-1
D: -
V: TRBV19
size: many
DNA: TGTGCCAGTCACGGACAAGGTCGGATTGCTTTCTTT
CDR3: CASHGQGRIAFF

J: TRBJ2-7
D: TRBD2
V: TRBV29-1
size: -
DNA: TGCAGCGGGACTAGCGGAGTTTACGAGCAGTACTTC
CDR3: CSGTSGVYEQYF

J: TRBJ2-3
D: -
V: TRBV12-3/TRBV12-4
size: -
DNA: TGTGCCAGCAGTCCTCGGGGCGGGAGCACAGATACGCAGTATTTT
CDR3: CASSPRGGSTDTQYF

J: TRBJ1-4
D: -
V: TRBV29-1
size: many
DNA: TGCAGCGTTGAACGGCAGAGTAATGAAAAACTGTTTTTT
CDR3: CSVERQSNEKLFF

J: TRBJ1-1
D: -
V: TRBV29-1
size: -
DNA: TGCAGCGTTGAAGATCGTAAGAGGGGGGCAGTACTGAACACTGAAGCTTTCTTT
CDR3: CSVEDRKRGAVLNTEAFF

J: TRBJ2-3
D: TRBD2
V: TRBV13
size: -
DNA: TGTGCCAGCAGCTTAGGCTTGACTAGCGGTAGCACAGATACGCAGTATTTT
CDR3: CASSLGLTSGSTDTQYF

J: TRBJ1-6
D: -
V: TRBV20-1
size: many
DNA: TGCAGTGCTTACGGACAGAGGAATTCACCCCTCCACTTT
CDR3: CSAYGQRNSPLHF

J: TRBJ2-5
D: TRBD2
V: TRBV29-1
size: -
DNA: TGCAGCGTTGAAGGACTAGCGGGAGGGCCAGAGACCCAGTACTTC
CDR3: CSVEGLAGGPETQYF

J: TRBJ2-2
D: -
V: TRBV13
size: many
DNA: TGTGCCAGCAGCTTCGACAGGTGGAACACCGGGGAGCTGTTTTTT
CDR3: CASSFDRWNTGELFF

J: TRBJ2-2
D: TRBD2
V: TRBV24-1
size: -
DNA: TGTGCCACCAGTGATCCTCTAGCGGGCGGGGAGCTGTTTTTT
CDR3: CATSDPLAGGELFF